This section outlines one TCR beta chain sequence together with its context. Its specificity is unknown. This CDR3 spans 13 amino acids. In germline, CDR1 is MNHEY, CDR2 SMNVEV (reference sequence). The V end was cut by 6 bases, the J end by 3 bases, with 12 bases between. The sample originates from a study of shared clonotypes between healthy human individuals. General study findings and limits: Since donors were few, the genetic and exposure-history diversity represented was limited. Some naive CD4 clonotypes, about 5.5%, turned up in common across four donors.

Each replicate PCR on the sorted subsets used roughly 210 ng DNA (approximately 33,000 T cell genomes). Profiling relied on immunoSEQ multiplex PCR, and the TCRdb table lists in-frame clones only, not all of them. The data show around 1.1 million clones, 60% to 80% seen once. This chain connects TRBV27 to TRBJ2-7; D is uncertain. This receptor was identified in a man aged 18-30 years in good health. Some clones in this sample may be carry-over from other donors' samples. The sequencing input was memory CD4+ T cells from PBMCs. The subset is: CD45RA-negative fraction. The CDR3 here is CASSLNSGYEQYF. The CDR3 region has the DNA TGTGCCAGCAGCCTCAACTCCGGCTACGAGCAGTACTTC.